The 22 T cell receptor beta chains presented below share a single source sample, sequenced in a study of blood T cell repertoires in COVID-19. The data were produced by immunoSEQ multiplex PCR, yet TCRdb's version contains in-frame clones alone and is incomplete. The sample holds a few hundred thousand clones, 92% seen once. The source material was PBMCs or T cells enriched from blood (not recorded which). The source is a woman in her twenties or thirties who had recovered from COVID-19.

The chain joins TRBV6-1 to TRBJ1-2; D is unclear. Germline V lookup: CDR1 MNHNS, CDR2 SASEGT. Trimming left V 2 bases short and J 7 bases short, with 5 bases between. The CDR3 consists of 11 residues. The CDR3 here is CASSELSGYTF. The CDR3 region has the DNA TGTGCCAGCAGTGAACTTTCTGGCTACACCTTC.

This sequence joins TRBV7-6 and TRBJ2-2; 7 bases line up with TRBD1. CDR3 size: 16 residues. Germline V gene sequence: CDR1 SGHVS, CDR2 FNYEAQ. Losses at the gene ends were 4 bases for V and 0 bases for J; bases not matched to a gene: 5. The chain's CDR3 is CASSSRQGTNTGELFF. For the CDR3, the DNA is TGTGCCAGCAGCTCGAGACAGGGCACGAACACCGGGGAGCTGTTTTTT.

The chain carries TRBV18 and TRBJ1-1; D is uncertain. The CDR3 has 13 residues. Germline CDR1 is KGHSH and CDR2 is LQKENI. Trimming took 2 bases from V and 1 from J, leaving 5 bases between them. CDR3 nucleotide sequence: TGTGCCAGCTCACCAAACAGGAACACTGAAGCTTTCTTT. Translation: CASSPNRNTEAFF.

DNA for the CDR3: TGTGCCAGCAGCTTAGTTACGGGACAGGGGAATTCACCCCTCCACTTT. Encoded protein: CASSLVTGQGNSPLHF. The chain combines TRBV11-3 with TRBJ1-6, with 10 bases that match TRBD1. The ends lost 1 base at V and 7 bases at J; junction bases unmatched: 4. The CDR3 length is 16 residues. Germline CDR1 is SGHNT and CDR2 is YENEEA. The entire variable domain, with the rest obtained from reference TRBV11-3 and TRBJ1-6, is as follows: EAGVVQSPRYKIIEKKQPVAFWCNPISGHNTLYWYLQNLGQGPELLIRYENEEAVDDSQLPKDRFSAERLKGVDSTLKIQPAELGDSAVYLCASSLVTGQGNSPLHFGNGTRLTVT.

The V and J genes are TRBV7-9 and TRBJ1-5; no reliable D call. CDR1 and CDR2 (germline): SEHNR, FQNEAQ (reference sequence). This CDR3 spans 14 amino acids. The V end lost 5 bases, the J end lost 2 bases, and 10 bases lay between the germline ends. The CDR3 nucleotides read TGTGCCAGCAGCGAGGGTGGGGGCAATCAGCCCCAGCATTTT. Translated, it gives CASSEGGGNQPQHF. Full variable domain (rest looked up from reference TRBV7-9 and TRBJ1-5): DTGVSQNPRHKITKRGQNVTFRCDPISEHNRLYWYRQTLGQGPEFLTYFQNEAQLEKSRLLSDRFSAERPKGSFSTLEIQRTEQGDSAMYLCASSEGGGNQPQHFGDGTRLSIL.

V is TRBV28 and J is TRBJ2-3; D is unresolved. Trimming took 4 bases from V and 2 from J, leaving 7 bases between them. The CDR3 has 13 residues. Germline CDR1 MDHEN, CDR2 SYDVKM. The chain's CDR3 is CASSWASTDTQYF. CDR3 in DNA: TGTGCCAGCAGTTGGGCCTCCACAGATACGCAGTATTTT.

V is TRBV6-5 and J is TRBJ1-4; the D is unclear. The ends were cut back, 6 bases at V and 0 bases at J, with 11 bases in the middle. The CDR3 loop spans 15 amino acids. Germline V gives CDR1 MNHEY, CDR2 SVGAGI. CDR3 protein: CASSPYSATNEKLFF. The CDR3 nucleotides are TGTGCCAGCAGCCCATACTCTGCAACTAATGAAAAACTGTTTTTT.

J is TRBJ1-5 and V is TRBV4-1, with 8 bases identical to TRBD1. The CDR3 covers 18 residues. V was clipped by 3 bases and J by 0 bases; unmatched bases: 10. The germline V gene has CDR1 MGHRA and CDR2 YSYEKL. The chain's CDR3 is CASSHPDRAKLSNQPQHF. Here the CDR3 DNA reads TGCGCCAGCAGCCACCCGGACAGGGCAAAACTTAGCAATCAGCCCCAGCATTTT.

The chain uses TRBV27 and TRBJ2-1, with 10 bases matching TRBD2. This CDR3 region has 15 residues. The V segment lost 5 bases and the J segment 7 bases; nucleotides outside the gene matches: 8. Germline CDR1 reads MNHEY; CDR2 reads SMNVEV (reference sequence). Written as DNA, the CDR3 is TGTGCCAGCAGTCCCCTACTAGCGGGACCAAATGAGCAGTTCTTC. As protein: CASSPLLAGPNEQFF.

The rearrangement joins TRBV7-9 to TRBJ2-7; TRBD1 agrees at 9 bases. The J segment lost 5 bases and the V segment lost 5 bases, leaving 7 bases of the junction unmatched. The CDR3 has 14 residues. Germline V gene data show CDR1 as SEHNR and CDR2 as FQNEAQ (reference sequence). CDR3 nucleotide sequence: TGTGCCAGCAGCACCTACAGGGGGCCTAACGAGCAGTACTTC. As protein: CASSTYRGPNEQYF.

The chain uses TRBV18 and TRBJ2-3; 12 positions match TRBD2. Trimming removed 2 bases from V and 6 bases from J; junction bases left unmatched: 6. The CDR3 covers 16 residues. In germline, CDR1 is KGHSH, CDR2 LQKENI. Written as DNA, the CDR3 is TGTGCCAGCTCACCAGATCTAGCGGGGGGGCTGGATACGCAGTATTTT. It yields the protein CASSPDLAGGLDTQYF.

The genes are TRBV4-3 and TRBJ2-1; a possible D gene is TRBD2 (6 bases). The CDR3 is made up of 16 amino acids. The V end was cut by 0 bases, the J end by 0 bases, with 9 bases between. Germline V gene sequence: CDR1 LGHNA, CDR2 YSLEER. DNA for the CDR3: TGCGCCAGCAGCCAAGAGGGAGGTGGCTCCTACAATGAGCAGTTCTTC. This encodes CASSQEGGGSYNEQFF.

The rearrangement joins TRBV5-4 to TRBJ2-2; D possibly corresponds to TRBD1 (6 bases). Germline V gene lookup returns CDR1 SGHNT and CDR2 YYREEE (reference sequence). The CDR3 has 13 amino acids. V lost 4 bases and J lost 6, with 10 bases in between. CDR3 in DNA: TGTGCCAGCAGCCCCAGGGGAGCCGGGGAGCTGTTTTTT. Translation: CASSPRGAGELFF. Looking up the rest from reference TRBV5-4 and TRBJ2-2 gives the full variable domain: ETGVTQSPTHLIKTRGQQVTLRCSSQSGHNTVSWYQQALGQGPQFIFQYYREEENGRGNFPPRFSGLQFPNYSSELNVNALELDDSALYLCASSPRGAGELFFGEGSRLTVL.

The chain couples TRBV6-5 to TRBJ1-5, with D possibly TRBD1 on 6 matching bases. The CDR3 covers 15 residues. The germline V gene encodes CDR1 MNHEY and CDR2 SVGAGI. V was trimmed by 6 bases and J by 8 bases, leaving 20 bases between them. The CDR3 region has the DNA TGTGCCAGCAGCCAAGACAGGACCGGCATGGAGCCCCAGCATTTT. Amino acids: CASSQDRTGMEPQHF.

The chain combines TRBV11-2 with TRBJ1-2; no reliable D call. The CDR3 covers 16 residues. Looked up from germline, CDR1 is SGHAT and CDR2 is FQNNGV. V lost 5 bases, J lost 6 bases, and 22 bases lay in between. The CDR3 DNA sequence: TGTGCCAGCAGCCACCTCGACGCGGGAGGGAGAGATGGCTACACCTTC. Encoded protein: CASSHLDAGGRDGYTF.

This clone turned up a few times. The rearrangement joins TRBV27 to TRBJ2-2; the D is unclear. V was pared by 1 base and J by 0 bases, with 9 bases between. CDR1 is MNHEY, CDR2 SMNVEV, per germline (reference sequence). CDR3 length: 16 amino acids. The CDR3 loop is CASSLFSRTNTGELFF. CDR3 nucleotide sequence: TGTGCCAGCAGTTTATTTTCCAGGACGAACACCGGGGAGCTGTTTTTT.

The V gene is TRBV3-1 (or the pseudogene TRBV3-2), the J gene TRBJ2-1; TRBD1 aligns across 11 bases. V dropped 3 bases and J dropped 8; count of bases not matched to a gene: 6. This CDR3 has 15 residues. Per germline, CDR1 LGHDT and CDR2 YNNKEL (reference sequence). As DNA, the CDR3 is TGTGCCAGCAGCCAGGTTTGGACAGGGGGCTATGAGCAGTTCTTC. Residues: CASSQVWTGGYEQFF.

The V and J genes are TRBV7-2 and TRBJ2-3; D is perhaps TRBD1 (6 bases). The germline V gene encodes CDR1 SGHTA and CDR2 FQGNSA. The CDR3 is 13 residues long. V gave up 1 base and J gave up 6 bases, with 8 bases separating them. CDR3 protein: CASSLVGADTQYF. CDR3 bases: TGTGCCAGCAGCTTAGTGGGGGCCGATACGCAGTATTTT.

V usage is TRBV6-5 and J usage is TRBJ1-5, with 9 bases matching TRBD1. The CDR3 loop spans 14 amino acids. V gave up 6 bases and J gave up 5 bases; unmatched junction bases: 5. Germline assignment: CDR1 MNHEY and CDR2 SVGAGI. As DNA, the CDR3 is TGTGCCAGCAGGCAGGGACAGGGCTATCAGCCCCAGCATTTT. Translated: CASRQGQGYQPQHF.

This rearrangement joins TRBV24-1 to TRBJ1-5, with D maybe TRBD1 (5 bases). V lost 3 bases and J lost 0, with 8 bases in between. Germline values: CDR1 KGHDR, CDR2 SFDVKD. This CDR3 region has 15 residues. CDR3 residues: CATSDDGGSNQPQHF. The DNA of the CDR3 is TGTGCCACCAGTGATGACGGGGGTAGCAATCAGCCCCAGCATTTT.

This rearrangement joins TRBV28 to TRBJ2-7; D is possibly TRBD2 (6 bases). V gave up 7 bases and J gave up 2 bases, with 15 bases separating them. Germline values: CDR1 MDHEN, CDR2 SYDVKM. The CDR3 has 14 residues. CDR3: CASTEFGRPYEQYF. CDR3 coding DNA: TGTGCCAGCACCGAGTTCGGGAGACCCTACGAGCAGTACTTC.

The CDR3 DNA follows: TGTGCCAGCAGTGAAGTGAGCGCCAGGGGTTCACCCCTCCACTTT. Residues: CASSEVSARGSPLHF. The V call is TRBV6-1, the J call TRBJ1-6, with D possibly being TRBD1 (6 bases). The V end was cut by 1 base, the J end by 9 bases, with 13 bases between. Germline CDR1 and CDR2: MNHNS and SASEGT. The CDR3 is 15 amino acids.